This TCR beta chain was captured in a study of T cell changes during pregnancy in multiple sclerosis. Sequenced by immunoSEQ multiplex PCR; TCRdb stores in-frame clones only, minus some. This sample yields 80,000 to 130,000 clones, of which roughly nine tenths are seen a single time; approximately 1.2% belongs to the top ten. The CDR3 contains 16 residues. Trimming took 8 bases from V and 3 from J; bases not matched to a gene: 10. Germline lookup yields CDR1 SNHLY and CDR2 FYNNEI. Source: peripheral blood, taken in the second trimester of pregnancy. This receptor was identified in a female donor with multiple sclerosis, enrolled in a pregnancy study. This chain joins TRBV2 and TRBJ2-3, with TRBD2 identical over 11 bases. CDR3 in amino acids: CASGVAGGPNTDTQYF. In nucleotides, the CDR3 is TGTGCCAGCGGAGTAGCGGGGGGGCCAAATACAGATACGCAGTATTTT.